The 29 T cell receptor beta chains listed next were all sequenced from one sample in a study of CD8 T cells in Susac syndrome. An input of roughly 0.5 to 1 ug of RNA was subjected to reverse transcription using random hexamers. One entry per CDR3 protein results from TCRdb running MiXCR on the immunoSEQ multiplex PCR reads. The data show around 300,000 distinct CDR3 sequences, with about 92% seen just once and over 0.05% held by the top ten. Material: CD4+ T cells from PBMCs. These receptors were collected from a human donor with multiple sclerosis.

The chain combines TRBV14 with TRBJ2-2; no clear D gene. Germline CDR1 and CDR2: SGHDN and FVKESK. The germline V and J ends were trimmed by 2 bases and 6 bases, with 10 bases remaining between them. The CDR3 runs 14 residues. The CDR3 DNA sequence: TGTGCCAGCAGCCAACCGTGGGTTCCCGGGGAGCTGTTTTTT. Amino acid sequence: CASSQPWVPGELFF.

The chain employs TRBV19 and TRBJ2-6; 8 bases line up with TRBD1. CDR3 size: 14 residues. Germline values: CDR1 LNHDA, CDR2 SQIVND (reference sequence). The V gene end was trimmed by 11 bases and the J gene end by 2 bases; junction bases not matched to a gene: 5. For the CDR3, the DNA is TGTGCCGCCGAGGACAGGGCTGGGGCCAACGTCCTGACTTTC. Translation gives CAAEDRAGANVLTF.

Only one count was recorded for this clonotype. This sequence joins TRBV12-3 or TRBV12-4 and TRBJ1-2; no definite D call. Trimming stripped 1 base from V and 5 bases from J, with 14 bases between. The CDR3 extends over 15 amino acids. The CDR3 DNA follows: TGTGCCAGCAGTTTAGTCCCTAGCGAGGGATATGGCTACACCTTC. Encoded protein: CASSLVPSEGYGYTF.

The CDR3 DNA sequence: TGTGCCAGTAGTGTACTTCGGGGCGGAGAGGAAGAGACCCAGTACTTC. It encodes CASSVLRGGEEETQYF. The chain combines TRBV19 with TRBJ2-5; D possibly uses TRBD1 or TRBD2 (5 bases each). The germline CDR1 and CDR2 sequences are LNHDA and SQIVND (reference sequence). This CDR3 has 16 amino acids. With 5 bases removed from V and 3 bases from J, the gap between germline ends came to 19 bases.

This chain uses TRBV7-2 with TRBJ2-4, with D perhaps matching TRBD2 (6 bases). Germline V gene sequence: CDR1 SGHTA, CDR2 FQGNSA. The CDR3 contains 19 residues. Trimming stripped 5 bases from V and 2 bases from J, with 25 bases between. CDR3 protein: CASSLRQGGAEGTKNIQYF. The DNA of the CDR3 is TGTGCCAGCAGCCTCCGGCAAGGCGGGGCGGAGGGTACCAAAAACATTCAGTACTTC.

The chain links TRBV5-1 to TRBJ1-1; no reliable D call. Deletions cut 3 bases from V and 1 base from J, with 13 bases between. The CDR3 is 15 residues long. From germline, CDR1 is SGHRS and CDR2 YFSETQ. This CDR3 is CASSSRGQPNTEAFF. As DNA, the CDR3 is TGCGCCAGCAGCTCGCGAGGCCAGCCGAACACTGAAGCTTTCTTT.

The CDR3 protein is CAWNYDRVLQNEQFF. The CDR3 DNA sequence: TGTGCCTGGAACTACGACAGGGTACTACAAAATGAGCAGTTCTTC. This chain uses TRBV30 with TRBJ2-1; 7 nucleotides agree with TRBD1. The germline gives CDR1 GTSNPN, CDR2 SVGIG (reference sequence). The CDR3 is made up of 15 amino acids. V shed 4 bases and J 7 bases; nucleotides not matched to a gene: 13.

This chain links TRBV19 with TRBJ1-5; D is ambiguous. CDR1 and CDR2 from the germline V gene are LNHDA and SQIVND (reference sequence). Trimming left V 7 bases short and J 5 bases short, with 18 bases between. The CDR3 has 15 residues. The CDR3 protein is CASTPRQEADQPQHF. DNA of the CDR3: TGTGCCAGTACCCCACGCCAGGAGGCAGATCAGCCCCAGCATTTT.

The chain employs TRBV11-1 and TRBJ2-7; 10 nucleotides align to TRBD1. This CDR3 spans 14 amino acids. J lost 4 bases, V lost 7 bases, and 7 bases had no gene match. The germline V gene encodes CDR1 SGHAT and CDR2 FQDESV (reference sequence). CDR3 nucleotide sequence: TGTGCCAGCACCTTGACAGGGGGCCCGTACGAGCAGTACTTC. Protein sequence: CASTLTGGPYEQYF.

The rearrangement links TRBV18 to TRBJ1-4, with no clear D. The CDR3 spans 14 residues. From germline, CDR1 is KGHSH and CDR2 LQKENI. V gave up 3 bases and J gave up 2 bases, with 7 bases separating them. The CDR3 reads CASSPRETNEKLFF. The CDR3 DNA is TGTGCCAGCTCACCCCGGGAGACTAATGAAAAACTGTTTTTT.

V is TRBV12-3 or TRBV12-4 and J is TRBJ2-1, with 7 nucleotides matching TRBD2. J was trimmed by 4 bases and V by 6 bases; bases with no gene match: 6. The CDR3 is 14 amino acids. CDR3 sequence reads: CASSRDYPYNEQFF. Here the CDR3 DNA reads TGTGCCAGCAGCCGGGACTACCCTTACAATGAGCAGTTCTTC.

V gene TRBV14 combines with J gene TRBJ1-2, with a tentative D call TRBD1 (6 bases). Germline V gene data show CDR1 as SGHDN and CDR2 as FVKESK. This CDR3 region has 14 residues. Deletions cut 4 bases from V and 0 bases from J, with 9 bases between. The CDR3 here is CASSLQGANYGYTF. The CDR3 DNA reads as TGTGCCAGCAGCCTACAGGGAGCTAACTATGGCTACACCTTC. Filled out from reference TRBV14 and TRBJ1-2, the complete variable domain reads EAGVTQFPSHSVIEKGQTVTLRCDPISGHDNLYWYRRVMGKEIKFLLHFVKESKQDESGMPNNRFLAERTGGTYSTLKVQPAELEDSGVYFCASSLQGANYGYTFGSGTRLTVV.

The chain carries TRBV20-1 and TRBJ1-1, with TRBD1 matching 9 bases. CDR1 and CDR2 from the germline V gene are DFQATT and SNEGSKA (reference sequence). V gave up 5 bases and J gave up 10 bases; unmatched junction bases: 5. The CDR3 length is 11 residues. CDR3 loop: CSAPDRGSAFF. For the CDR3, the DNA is TGCAGTGCTCCGGACAGGGGCTCAGCTTTCTTT.

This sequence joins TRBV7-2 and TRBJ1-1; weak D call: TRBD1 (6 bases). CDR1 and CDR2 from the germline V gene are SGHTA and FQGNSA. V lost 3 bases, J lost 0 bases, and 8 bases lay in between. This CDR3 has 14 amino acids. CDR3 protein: CASSFRTVNTEAFF. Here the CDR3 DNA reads TGTGCCAGCAGCTTCAGGACAGTGAACACTGAAGCTTTCTTT.

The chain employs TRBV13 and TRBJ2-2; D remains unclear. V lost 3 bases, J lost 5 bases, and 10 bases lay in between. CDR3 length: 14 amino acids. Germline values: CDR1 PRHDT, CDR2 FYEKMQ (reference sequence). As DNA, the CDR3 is TGTGCCAGCAGCTTCTACGGACGGACCGGGGAGCTGTTTTTT. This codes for CASSFYGRTGELFF.

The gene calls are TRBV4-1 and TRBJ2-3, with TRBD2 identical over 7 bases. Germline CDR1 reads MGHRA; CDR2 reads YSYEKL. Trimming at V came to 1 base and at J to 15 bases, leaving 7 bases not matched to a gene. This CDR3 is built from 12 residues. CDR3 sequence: CASSQVAGVQYF. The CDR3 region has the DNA TGCGCCAGCAGCCAAGTCGCGGGAGTCCAATATTTT.

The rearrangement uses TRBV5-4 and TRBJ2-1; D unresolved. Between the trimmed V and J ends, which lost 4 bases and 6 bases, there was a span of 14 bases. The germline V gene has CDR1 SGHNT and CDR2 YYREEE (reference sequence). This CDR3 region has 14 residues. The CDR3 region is CASSPSVVTNEQFF. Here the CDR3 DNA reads TGTGCCAGCAGCCCCTCGGTTGTCACCAATGAGCAGTTCTTC.

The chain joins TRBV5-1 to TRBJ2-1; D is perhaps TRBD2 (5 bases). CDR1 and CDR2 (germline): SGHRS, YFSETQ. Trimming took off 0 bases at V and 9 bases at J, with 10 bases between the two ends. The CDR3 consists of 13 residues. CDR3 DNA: TGCGCCAGCAGCTTGGTAAGGGAGAGTGAGCAGTTCTTC. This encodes CASSLVRESEQFF.

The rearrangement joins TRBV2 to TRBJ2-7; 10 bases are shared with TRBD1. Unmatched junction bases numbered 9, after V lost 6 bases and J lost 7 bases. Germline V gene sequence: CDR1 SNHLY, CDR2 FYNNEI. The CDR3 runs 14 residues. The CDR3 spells CASSQTGGGVEQYF. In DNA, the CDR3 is TGTGCCAGCAGCCAGACAGGGGGCGGGGTGGAGCAGTACTTC. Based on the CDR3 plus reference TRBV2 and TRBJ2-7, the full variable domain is EPEVTQTPSHQVTQMGQEVILRCVPISNHLYFYWYRQILGQKVEFLVSFYNNEISEKSEIFDDQFSVERPDGSNFTLKIRSTKLEDSAMYFCASSQTGGGVEQYFGPGTRLTVT.

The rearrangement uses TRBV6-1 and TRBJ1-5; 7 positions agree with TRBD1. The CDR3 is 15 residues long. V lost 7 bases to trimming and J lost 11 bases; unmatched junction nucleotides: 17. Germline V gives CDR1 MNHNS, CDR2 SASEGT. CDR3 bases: TGTGCCAGCAAAGGAATCCTGGACAGGATAAGGACCCAGCATTTT. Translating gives CASKGILDRIRTQHF.

CDR3 residues: CSARKVETQYF. The CDR3 bases are TGCAGTGCTAGAAAGGTGGAGACCCAGTACTTC. The V gene is TRBV20-1, the J gene TRBJ2-5; D is unclear. Germline V gene data show CDR1 as DFQATT and CDR2 as SNEGSKA (reference sequence). This CDR3 has 11 amino acids. V gave up 2 bases and J gave up 5 bases, with 6 bases separating them.

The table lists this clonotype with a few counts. DNA for the CDR3: TGCAGTGCTAGAGCTACAGGGAAGAACACCGGGGAGCTGTTTTTT. Amino acid sequence: CSARATGKNTGELFF. The chain carries TRBV20-1 and TRBJ2-2; possibly TRBD1 for D (6 bases). Deletions cut 1 base from V and 1 base from J, with 10 bases between. Germline V CDR1 and CDR2: DFQATT, SNEGSKA (reference sequence). The CDR3 runs to 15 residues.

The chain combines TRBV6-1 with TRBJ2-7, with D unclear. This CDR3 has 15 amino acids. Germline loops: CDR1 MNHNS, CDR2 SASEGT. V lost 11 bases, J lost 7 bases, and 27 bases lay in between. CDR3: CAGAHQSSRLGEQYF. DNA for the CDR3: TGTGCCGGTGCGCATCAGTCCTCTCGGTTGGGGGAGCAGTACTTC.

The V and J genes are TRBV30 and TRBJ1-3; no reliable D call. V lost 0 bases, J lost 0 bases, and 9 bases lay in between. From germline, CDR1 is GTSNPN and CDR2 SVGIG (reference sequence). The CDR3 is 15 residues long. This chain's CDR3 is CAWSVSPLSGNTIYF. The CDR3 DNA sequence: TGTGCCTGGAGTGTTTCTCCGCTCTCTGGAAACACCATATATTTT.

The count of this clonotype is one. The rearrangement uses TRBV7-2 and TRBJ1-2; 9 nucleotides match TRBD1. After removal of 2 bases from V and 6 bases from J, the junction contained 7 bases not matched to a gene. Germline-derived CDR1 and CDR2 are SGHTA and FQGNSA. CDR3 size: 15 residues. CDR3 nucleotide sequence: TGTGCCAGCAGCTTATCCTACAGGGGGCGTGATGGCTACACCTTC. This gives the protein CASSLSYRGRDGYTF.

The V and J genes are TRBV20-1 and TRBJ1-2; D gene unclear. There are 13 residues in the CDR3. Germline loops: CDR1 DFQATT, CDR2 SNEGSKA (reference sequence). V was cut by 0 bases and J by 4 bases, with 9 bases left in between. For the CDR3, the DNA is TGCAGTGCTAGAGATACGGCGTTCTATGGCTACACCTTC. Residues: CSARDTAFYGYTF.

Here the CDR3 DNA reads TGTGCCAGCAGCCGGAGGTCTACGGGCTACGAGCAGTACTTC. Encoded protein: CASSRRSTGYEQYF. This chain connects TRBV3-1 to TRBJ2-7; D may be TRBD2 (5 bases). Germline V gene sequence: CDR1 LGHDT, CDR2 YNNKEL (reference sequence). The CDR3 runs to 14 residues. V dropped 4 bases and J dropped 3 bases, with 13 bases sitting between them.

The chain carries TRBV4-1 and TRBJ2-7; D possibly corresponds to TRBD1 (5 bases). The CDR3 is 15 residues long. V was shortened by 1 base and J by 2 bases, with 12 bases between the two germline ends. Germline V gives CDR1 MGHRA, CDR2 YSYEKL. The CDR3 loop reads CASSQVVQGTYEQYF. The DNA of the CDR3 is TGCGCCAGCAGCCAAGTCGTCCAGGGAACCTACGAGCAGTACTTC.

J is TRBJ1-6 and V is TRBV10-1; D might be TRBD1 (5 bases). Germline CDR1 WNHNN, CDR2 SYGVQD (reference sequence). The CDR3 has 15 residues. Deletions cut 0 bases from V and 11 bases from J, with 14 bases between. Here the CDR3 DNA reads TGCGCCAGCAGTGAGTCGACGGCCTTAGGGGCACCCCTCCACTTT. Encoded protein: CASSESTALGAPLHF.